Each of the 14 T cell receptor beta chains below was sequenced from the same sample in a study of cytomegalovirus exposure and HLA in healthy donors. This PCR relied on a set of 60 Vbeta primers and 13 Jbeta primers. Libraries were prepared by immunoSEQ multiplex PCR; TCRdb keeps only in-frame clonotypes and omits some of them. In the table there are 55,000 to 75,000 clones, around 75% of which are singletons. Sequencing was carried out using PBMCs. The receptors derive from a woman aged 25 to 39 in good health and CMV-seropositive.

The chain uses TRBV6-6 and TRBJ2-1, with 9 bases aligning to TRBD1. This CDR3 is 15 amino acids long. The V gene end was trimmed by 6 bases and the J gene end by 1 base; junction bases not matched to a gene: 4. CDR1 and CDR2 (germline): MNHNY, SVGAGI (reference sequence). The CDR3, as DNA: TGTGCCAGCAGACAGGGGGCACGGTCCTACAATGAGCAGTTCTTC. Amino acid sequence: CASRQGARSYNEQFF.

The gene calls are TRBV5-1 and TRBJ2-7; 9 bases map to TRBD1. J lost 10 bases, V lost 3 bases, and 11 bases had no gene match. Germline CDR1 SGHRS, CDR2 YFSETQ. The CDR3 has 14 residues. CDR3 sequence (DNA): TGCGCCAGCAGCTGGGAGGGACAGGGAAGGGGACAGTACTTC. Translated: CASSWEGQGRGQYF.

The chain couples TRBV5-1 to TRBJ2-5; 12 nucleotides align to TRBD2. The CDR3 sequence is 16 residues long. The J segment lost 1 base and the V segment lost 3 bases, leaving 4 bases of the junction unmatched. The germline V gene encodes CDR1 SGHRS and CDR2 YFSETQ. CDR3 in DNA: TGCGCCAGCAGCTATGCTAGCGGGAGGGCCCAAGAGACCCAGTACTTC. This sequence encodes CASSYASGRAQETQYF.

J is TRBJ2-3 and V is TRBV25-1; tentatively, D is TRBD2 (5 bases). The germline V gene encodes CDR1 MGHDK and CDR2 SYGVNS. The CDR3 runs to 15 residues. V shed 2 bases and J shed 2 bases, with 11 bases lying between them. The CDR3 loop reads CASSELSGPTDTQYF. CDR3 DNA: TGTGCCAGCAGTGAACTGAGCGGACCCACAGATACGCAGTATTTT.

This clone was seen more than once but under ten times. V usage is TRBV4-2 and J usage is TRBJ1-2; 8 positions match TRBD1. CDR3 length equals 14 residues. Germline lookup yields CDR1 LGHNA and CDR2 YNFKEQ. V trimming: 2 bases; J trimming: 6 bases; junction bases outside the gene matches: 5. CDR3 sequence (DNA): TGTGCCAGCAGCCAACTACAGGGGGGAGATGGCTACACCTTC. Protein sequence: CASSQLQGGDGYTF.

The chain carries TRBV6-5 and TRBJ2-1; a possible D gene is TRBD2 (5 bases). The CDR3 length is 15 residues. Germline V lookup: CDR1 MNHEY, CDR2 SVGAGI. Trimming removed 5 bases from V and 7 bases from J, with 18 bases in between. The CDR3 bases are TGTGCCAGCAGTCCCTCTGGGAGAAGTGGGAATGAGCAGTTCTTC. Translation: CASSPSGRSGNEQFF.

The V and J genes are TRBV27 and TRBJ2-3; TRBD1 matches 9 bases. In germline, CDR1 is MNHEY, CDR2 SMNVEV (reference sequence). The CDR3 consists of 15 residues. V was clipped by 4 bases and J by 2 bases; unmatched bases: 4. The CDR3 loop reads CASSSRTGATDTQYF. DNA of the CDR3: TGTGCCAGCAGTTCCCGGACAGGGGCCACAGATACGCAGTATTTT.

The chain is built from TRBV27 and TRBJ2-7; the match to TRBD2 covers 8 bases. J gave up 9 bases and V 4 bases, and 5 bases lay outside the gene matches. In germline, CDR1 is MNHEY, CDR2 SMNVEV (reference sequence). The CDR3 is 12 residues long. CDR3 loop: CASSSQAGVQYF. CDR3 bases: TGTGCCAGCAGTTCTCAAGCGGGAGTGCAGTACTTC.

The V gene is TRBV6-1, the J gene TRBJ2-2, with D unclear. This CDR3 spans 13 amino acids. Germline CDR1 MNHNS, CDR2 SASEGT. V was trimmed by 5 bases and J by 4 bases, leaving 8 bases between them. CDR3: CASSPIGTGELFF. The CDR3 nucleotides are TGTGCCAGCAGTCCTATTGGCACCGGGGAGCTGTTTTTT.

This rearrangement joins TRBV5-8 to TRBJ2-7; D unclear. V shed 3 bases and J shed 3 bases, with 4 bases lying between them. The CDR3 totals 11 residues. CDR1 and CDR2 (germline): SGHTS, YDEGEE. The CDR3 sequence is CASSYNYEQYF. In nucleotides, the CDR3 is TGTGCCAGCAGCTATAACTACGAGCAGTACTTC. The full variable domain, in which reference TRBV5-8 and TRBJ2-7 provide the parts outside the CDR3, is EAGVTQSPTHLIKTRGQQATLRCSPISGHTSVYWYQQALGLGLQFLLWYDEGEERNRGNFPPRFSGRQFPNYSSELNVNALELEDSALYLCASSYNYEQYFGPGTRLTVT.

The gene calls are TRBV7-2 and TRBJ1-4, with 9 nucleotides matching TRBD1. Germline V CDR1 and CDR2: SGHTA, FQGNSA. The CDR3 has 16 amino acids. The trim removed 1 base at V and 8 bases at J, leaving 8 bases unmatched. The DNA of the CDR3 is TGTGCCAGCAGCTTAGGACAGGGGGTGGGCGGAGAAAAACTGTTTTTT. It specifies CASSLGQGVGGEKLFF.

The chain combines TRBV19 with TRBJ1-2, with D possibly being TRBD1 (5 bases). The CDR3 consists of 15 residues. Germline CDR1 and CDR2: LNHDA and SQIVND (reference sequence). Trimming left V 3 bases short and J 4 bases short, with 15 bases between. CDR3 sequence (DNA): TGTGCCAGTAGTATGGCCTTTGGAGACAGCTATGGCTACACCTTC. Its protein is CASSMAFGDSYGYTF.

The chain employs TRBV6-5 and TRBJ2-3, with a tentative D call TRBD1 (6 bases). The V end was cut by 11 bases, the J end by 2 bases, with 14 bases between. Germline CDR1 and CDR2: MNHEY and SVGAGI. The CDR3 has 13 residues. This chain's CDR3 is CAAGRGYTDTQYF. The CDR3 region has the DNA TGTGCCGCGGGCAGGGGCTACACAGATACGCAGTATTTT.

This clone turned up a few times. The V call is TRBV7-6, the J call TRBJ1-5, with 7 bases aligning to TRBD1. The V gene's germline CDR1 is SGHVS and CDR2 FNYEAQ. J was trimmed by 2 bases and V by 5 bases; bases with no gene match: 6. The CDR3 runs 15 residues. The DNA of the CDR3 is TGTGCCAGCAGCACCACAGGGGATGGCAATCAGCCCCAGCATTTT. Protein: CASSTTGDGNQPQHF.